This T cell receptor (beta chain) was sequenced for a study of T cell responses to AZD1222 COVID-19 vaccine listed by TCRdb under 2021. Background for the entire study: Because spike-specific TCR depth and breadth did not differ between the two schedules, AZD1222 recipients who got a second dose at roughly 4 weeks were pooled with those who got a second dose at roughly 12 weeks. Trial participants were enrolled into age subgroups of 18-55, 56-69 and 70-plus years, which contained about 150, 27 and 61 TCR-sequenced participants, respectively. TCR sequencing was performed for 233 trial participants, of whom about 200 were given two doses of AZD1222 and around 26 were given two doses of MenACWY control vaccine. What the research found in general, with its limitations: Conclusions about previously exposed vaccinees were limited because only 5 or 6 AZD1222 recipients were SARS-CoV-2 seropositive at baseline. Participants were mostly white British and included more females than males, and it was suggested by the authors that clonal diversity may have been underestimated. Because no day 14 peak-response samples were available, repertoires were characterized only after the peak T cell response. The 56-69-year group was small, and its depth increase did not reach significance, likely because of low power. After two AZD1222 doses, spike-specific TCR breadth and depth were significantly higher than at day 0 and than in MenACWY recipients. The vaccine-associated CD4 TCRs covered the entire spike protein, and the dominant responses fell in regions 160-218 and 743-854. Epitopes outside the regions mutated in the B.1.351 and B.1.1.7 variants were reportedly recognized by nearly half of the unique spike-specific TCRs.

The CDR3 regions of human TCRbeta chains were analyzed by immunosequencing. On the authors' methods: TCRs in the repertoires were compared against a reference library of SARS-CoV-2-specific TCRs that had been generated with the MIRA antigen-specificity platform. Breadth was defined as the fraction of unique TCRs that were SARS-CoV-2-associated. Depth was defined as the fraction of total T cells that were SARS-CoV-2-associated. Using the MIRA data, every spike-specific TCR was mapped to the spike region that the TCR reacted to and assigned to either a CD4 or a CD8 class. Log10-transformed breadth and depth values were compared by one-way ANOVA with Sidak's multiple comparisons tests. This is the immuneACCESS table as TCRdb keeps it, with only in-frame sequences that have V and J called. A part of the clones is gone; compared with another copy, unresolved V genes explain less than half, and the rest is unexplained. V, J and clone size reflect that table, while D and trimming were determined from the DNA. Present in this sample are approximately 120,000 clones, roughly 90% of which were seen just once. In total, the top ten clones hold more than 15% of the sample.

The sample's time point label, decoded: baseline before first vaccination. Vaccinee samples were obtained from the UK trials COV001 and COV002, which included a single-blind randomized controlled phase 2/3 trial of AZD1222 (ChAdOx1 nCoV-19) in healthy adults. Trial participant PBMC samples were collected at day 0 and day 28 after the second dose for TCRbeta chain sequencing. As concerns this clone: Its cognate antigen has yet to be identified. No base quality information exists; no much larger clone differs at one position.

Trimming leaves V shorter by 5 bases and J shorter by 4 bases, with the junction holding 3 bases beyond the gene matches. The germline V gene encodes CDR1 SGHRS and CDR2 YFSETQ. Its CDR3 holds 13 amino acids, cysteine through phenylalanine. The sequence is cut down to CDR3 DNA, 39 bases in frame from base 1. Specimen: peripheral blood, collected on day 0 of AZD1222 vaccination. This TCR was sampled from an adult in good health. Recombination joined TRBV5-1 with TRBJ1-3, with 7 bases in between that match TRBD1. The DNA sequence is as follows: TGCGCCAGCAGGGACAGGATCGGAAACACCATATATTTT. Translated, this gives CASRDRIGNTIYF.